Below, 27 T cell receptor beta chains from the same sample are listed, as sequenced in a study of cytomegalovirus exposure and HLA in healthy donors. Primers for the PCR totalled 60 Vbeta and 13 Jbeta. TCRdb's copy holds only in-frame clones and misses some; the assay was immunoSEQ multiplex PCR. The sample shows around 97,000 clones, about 77% of them seen only once. The sequenced material came from PBMCs. The receptors stem from a young woman in good health and CMV-seropositive.

CDR3 nucleotides: TGTGCCAGCGCTAGCGGGGGTTTTTCAGAGACCCAGTACTTC. Translated, it gives CASASGGFSETQYF. The chain employs TRBV7-9 and TRBJ2-5, with TRBD2 identical over 10 bases. The germline gives CDR1 SEHNR, CDR2 FQNEAQ (reference sequence). CDR3 length: 14 amino acids. With V trimmed by 8 bases and J by 4 bases, 7 bases remained unmatched.

The chain joins TRBV29-1 to TRBJ2-1; TRBD2 aligns across 8 bases. J gave up 7 bases and V 3 bases, and 11 bases lay outside the gene matches. The CDR3 loop spans 15 amino acids. Per the germline V gene, CDR1 is SQVTM and CDR2 is ANQGSEA. Written as DNA, the CDR3 is TGCAGCGTTGATGGCGGGGGGCTCGCGTGGAATGAGCAGTTCTTC. Residues: CSVDGGGLAWNEQFF.

The chain recombines TRBV7-2 with TRBJ2-7, with a weak D call TRBD2 (6 bases). The CDR3 contains 11 residues. CDR1 SGHTA and CDR2 FQGNSA come from the germline V gene. Trimming removed 6 bases at V and 6 bases at J, with 9 bases between. The CDR3 sequence: CASSSGPEQYF. In DNA form, the CDR3 reads TGTGCCAGCAGTAGCGGCCCCGAGCAGTACTTC.

This sequence joins TRBV7-6 and TRBJ1-3, with D possibly matching TRBD1 (5 bases). V was clipped by 5 bases and J by 0 bases, with 14 bases between them. Germline CDR1 is SGHVS and CDR2 is FNYEAQ. The CDR3 is 16 amino acids. The CDR3 bases are TGTGCCAGCAGCCCAAGGACACCCAGCTCTGGAAACACCATATATTTT. Translating it yields CASSPRTPSSGNTIYF.

V and J are TRBV10-3 and TRBJ2-4; maybe TRBD1 (5 bases). CDR1 ENHRY and CDR2 SYGVKD come from the germline V gene. The CDR3 is 16 residues long. The V and J ends lost 0 bases and 2 bases respectively, with 11 bases between them. The CDR3: CAISESPGSPKNIQYF. The CDR3 bases are TGTGCCATCAGTGAGTCGCCAGGGTCTCCCAAAAACATTCAGTACTTC.

The CDR3 DNA is TGTGCCAGCAGTGCAAGAGGGACTCAACGGCACGAGCAGTACTTC. It is translated as CASSARGTQRHEQYF. This chain connects TRBV5-4 to TRBJ2-7, with D perhaps TRBD2 (6 bases). The CDR3 extends over 15 amino acids. Germline V gene sequence: CDR1 SGHNT, CDR2 YYREEE (reference sequence). Between the trimmed V and J ends, which lost 5 bases and 5 bases, there was a span of 20 bases.

The V and J genes are TRBV28 and TRBJ2-1; 14 bases line up with TRBD2. Per the germline V gene, CDR1 is MDHEN and CDR2 is SYDVKM. The CDR3 spans 15 residues. Unmatched junction bases numbered 9, after V lost 8 bases and J lost 9 bases. The CDR3 bases are TGTGCCAGCTCTAAAGGGGGACTAGCGGGAGTTGAGCAGTTCTTC. Translation gives CASSKGGLAGVEQFF.

This rearrangement joins TRBV29-1 to TRBJ1-2, with D perhaps TRBD1 (6 bases). Germline V CDR1 and CDR2: SQVTM, ANQGSEA. The CDR3 has 12 residues. The V and J ends lost 6 bases and 8 bases respectively, with 16 bases between them. CDR3 nucleotide sequence: TGCAGCGTCCCGGGACAAGGACTCGGCTACACCTTC. Its translation: CSVPGQGLGYTF.

The chain uses TRBV9 and TRBJ1-3, with TRBD1 matching over 7 bases. This CDR3 contains 12 residues. The germline V gene encodes CDR1 SGDLS and CDR2 YYNGEE. V was pared by 3 bases and J by 11 bases, with 5 bases of the junction left unmatched. CDR3 bases: TGTGCCAGCAGCGGGACAGGCCGGGCCATATATTTT. This codes for CASSGTGRAIYF. The variable domain in full, with the rest retrieved from reference TRBV9 and TRBJ1-3, is DSGVTQTPKHLITATGQRVTLRCSPRSGDLSVYWYQQSLDQGLQFLIQYYNGEERAKGNILERFSAQQFPDLHSELNLSSLELGDSALYFCASSGTGRAIYFGEGSWLTVV.

The chain uses TRBV11-2 and TRBJ2-1, with D maybe TRBD2 (6 bases). CDR1 SGHAT and CDR2 FQNNGV come from the germline V gene. V was trimmed by 5 bases and J by 8 bases, leaving 19 bases between them. The length of the CDR3 is 15 residues. CDR3: CASSTGLPGNDEQFF. The CDR3 bases are TGTGCCAGCAGCACCGGACTACCCGGAAATGATGAGCAGTTCTTC.

J is TRBJ2-1 and V is TRBV2; 8 positions agree with TRBD2. V was pared by 4 bases and J by 0 bases, with 8 bases of the junction left unmatched. Per germline, CDR1 SNHLY and CDR2 FYNNEI. CDR3 size: 17 residues. The CDR3 region is CASSAGGLAHSYNEQFF. The CDR3 DNA is TGTGCCAGCAGTGCGGGGGGGCTAGCCCACTCCTACAATGAGCAGTTCTTC.

This clone was seen more than once but under ten times. The chain uses TRBV7-9 and TRBJ2-3; 8 nucleotides align to TRBD1. V dropped 4 bases and J dropped 6; count of bases not matched to a gene: 12. From germline, CDR1 is SEHNR and CDR2 FQNEAQ (reference sequence). This CDR3 has 16 amino acids. Here the CDR3 reads CASSSPWTGIGDTQYF. CDR3 bases: TGTGCCAGCAGCTCGCCCTGGACAGGGATCGGGGATACGCAGTATTTT.

The V gene is TRBV19, the J gene TRBJ1-5; 8 positions match TRBD1. CDR3 size: 16 residues. Germline V gives CDR1 LNHDA, CDR2 SQIVND (reference sequence). V gave up 2 bases and J gave up 6 bases; unmatched junction bases: 9. CDR3 bases: TGTGCCAGTAGTATAAAGGGGCAGGGGGCGGGTCAGCCCCAGCATTTT. It encodes CASSIKGQGAGQPQHF.

The V call is TRBV5-1, the J call TRBJ2-1; D uncertain. This CDR3 comprises 15 residues. Germline CDR1 SGHRS, CDR2 YFSETQ. Between the trimmed V and J ends, which lost 0 bases and 1 base, there was a span of 8 bases. The CDR3 sequence is CASSLDRISYNEQFF. The CDR3, as DNA: TGCGCCAGCAGCTTGGACAGAATTTCCTACAATGAGCAGTTCTTC. The full variable domain, with the rest looked up from reference TRBV5-1 and TRBJ2-1, is KAGVTQTPRYLIKTRGQQVTLSCSPISGHRSVSWYQQTPGQGLQFLFEYFSETQRNKGNFPGRFSGRQFSNSRSEMNVSTLELGDSALYLCASSLDRISYNEQFFGPGTRLTVL.

The rearrangement joins TRBV2 to TRBJ1-4; D unresolved. Germline V CDR1 and CDR2: SNHLY, FYNNEI. The CDR3 runs to 11 residues. The V end lost 7 bases, the J end lost 8 bases, and 8 bases lay between the germline ends. The CDR3 region is CASIRSEKLFF. CDR3 nucleotides: TGTGCCAGCATACGGTCGGAAAAACTGTTTTTT.

The rearrangement uses TRBV5-4 and TRBJ2-3; 9 bases map to TRBD1. The germline gives CDR1 SGHNT, CDR2 YYREEE (reference sequence). The CDR3 consists of 16 residues. V gave up 2 bases and J gave up 3 bases; unmatched junction bases: 7. CDR3 coding DNA: TGTGCCAGCAGCTTACCCGGGACAGGGATGACAGATACGCAGTATTTT. It is translated as CASSLPGTGMTDTQYF.

The V call is TRBV6-5, the J call TRBJ2-7; D is perhaps TRBD2 (6 bases). This CDR3 contains 15 residues. Trimming stripped 2 bases from V and 6 bases from J, with 17 bases between. Germline V gives CDR1 MNHEY, CDR2 SVGAGI. In DNA form, the CDR3 reads TGTGCCAGCAGTTACGATCCAGGGAGGATAAGCGAGCAGTACTTC. Residues: CASSYDPGRISEQYF.

CDR3 residues: CASSVVGGRVDEQFF. The DNA for the CDR3 is TGTGCCAGCAGCGTAGTGGGCGGGAGGGTCGATGAGCAGTTCTTC. The V call is TRBV9, the J call TRBJ2-1; 9 bases map to TRBD2. The germline V gene encodes CDR1 SGDLS and CDR2 YYNGEE. The CDR3 has 15 residues. Unmatched junction bases numbered 6, after V lost 0 bases and J lost 8 bases.

The chain carries TRBV27 and TRBJ1-1; D call uncertain. Germline CDR1 MNHEY, CDR2 SMNVEV (reference sequence). Trimming removed 3 bases at V and 6 bases at J, with 11 bases between. CDR3 length: 13 residues. The chain's CDR3 is CASSFWIGSEAFF. CDR3 bases: TGTGCCAGCAGTTTCTGGATCGGGTCTGAAGCTTTCTTT.

The V call is TRBV4-1, the J call TRBJ2-2; the match to TRBD2 covers 7 bases. The germline gives CDR1 MGHRA, CDR2 YSYEKL. V lost 0 bases, J lost 8 bases, and 6 bases stayed unmatched. The CDR3 covers 15 residues. CDR3 nucleotides: TGCGCCAGCAGCCAAGATCAGGGACTAAGGGGGGAGCTGTTTTTT. Translation: CASSQDQGLRGELFF.

This chain uses TRBV4-2 with TRBJ2-5; tentative D call: TRBD2 (6 bases). CDR1 is LGHNA and CDR2 is YNFKEQ in the germline V gene. With 0 bases removed from V and 3 bases from J, the gap between germline ends came to 8 bases. The CDR3 is 14 amino acids. The DNA for the CDR3 is TGTGCCAGCAGCCAAGATGCGGGGAAAGAGACCCAGTACTTC. This gives the protein CASSQDAGKETQYF.

The rearrangement uses TRBV5-1 and TRBJ1-1; maybe TRBD1 (6 bases). The CDR3 length is 14 residues. V lost 4 bases and J 2 bases, leaving 12 bases between the germline ends. The germline V gene has CDR1 SGHRS and CDR2 YFSETQ. In nucleotides, the CDR3 is TGCGCCAGCAGCGCCCAGACAGGAAACACTGAAGCTTTCTTT. Translated: CASSAQTGNTEAFF.

The genes are TRBV29-1 and TRBJ1-1; D is unresolved. With 7 bases removed from V and 6 bases from J, the gap between germline ends came to 9 bases. Germline CDR1 is SQVTM and CDR2 is ANQGSEA. There are 10 residues in the CDR3. The CDR3 is CSASVAEAFF. In nucleotides, the CDR3 is TGCAGCGCTTCGGTAGCTGAAGCTTTCTTT.

The J gene is TRBJ1-3, the V gene TRBV5-4; 9 bases are a match to TRBD1. Germline loops: CDR1 SGHNT, CDR2 YYREEE (reference sequence). This CDR3 comprises 18 residues. After removal of 4 bases from V and 0 bases from J, the junction contained 11 bases not matched to a gene. In nucleotides, the CDR3 is TGTGCCAGCAGCCTCGGGACAGGGAATATCCGCTCTGGAAACACCATATATTTT. Its protein is CASSLGTGNIRSGNTIYF.

The CDR3 loop is CASSPVAERSYEQYF. CDR3 DNA sequence: TGTGCCAGCAGCCCGGTGGCGGAGAGGTCCTACGAGCAGTACTTC. The rearrangement uses TRBV28 and TRBJ2-7; D ambiguous. Germline V gene data show CDR1 as MDHEN and CDR2 as SYDVKM. Trimming removed 6 bases from V and 1 base from J, with 16 bases in between. The CDR3 spans 15 residues.

V is TRBV9 and J is TRBJ1-2; a weak D match, TRBD1 (6 bases). The CDR3 runs to 16 residues. CDR1 is SGDLS and CDR2 is YYNGEE in the germline V gene. V lost 3 bases and J 2 bases, leaving 17 bases between the germline ends. This CDR3 reads CASSDSRTDPNYGYTF. The CDR3 bases are TGTGCCAGCAGCGATTCCCGGACAGACCCAAACTATGGCTACACCTTC.

The rearrangement links TRBV7-2 to TRBJ1-1, with TRBD1 matching over 9 bases. This CDR3 is 16 amino acids long. Germline-derived CDR1 and CDR2 are SGHTA and FQGNSA. V trimming: 5 bases; J trimming: 5 bases; junction bases outside the gene matches: 12. CDR3 sequence reads: CASSPRQGGLGTEAFF. The DNA for the CDR3 is TGTGCCAGCAGCCCTCGACAGGGGGGGCTTGGGACTGAAGCTTTCTTT.